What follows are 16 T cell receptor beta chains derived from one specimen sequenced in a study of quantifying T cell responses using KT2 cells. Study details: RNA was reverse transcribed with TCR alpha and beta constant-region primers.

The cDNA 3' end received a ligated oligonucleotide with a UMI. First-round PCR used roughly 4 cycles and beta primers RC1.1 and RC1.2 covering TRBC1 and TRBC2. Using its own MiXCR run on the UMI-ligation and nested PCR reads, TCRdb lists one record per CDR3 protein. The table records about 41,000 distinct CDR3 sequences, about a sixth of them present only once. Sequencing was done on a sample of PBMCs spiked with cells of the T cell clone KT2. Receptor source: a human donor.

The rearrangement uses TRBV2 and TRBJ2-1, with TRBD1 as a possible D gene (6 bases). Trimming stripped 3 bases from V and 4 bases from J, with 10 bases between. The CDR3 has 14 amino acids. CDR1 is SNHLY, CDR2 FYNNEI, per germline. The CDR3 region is CASSDRGRYNEQFF. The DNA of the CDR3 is TGTGCCAGCAGTGACAGGGGCCGATACAATGAGCAGTTCTTC.

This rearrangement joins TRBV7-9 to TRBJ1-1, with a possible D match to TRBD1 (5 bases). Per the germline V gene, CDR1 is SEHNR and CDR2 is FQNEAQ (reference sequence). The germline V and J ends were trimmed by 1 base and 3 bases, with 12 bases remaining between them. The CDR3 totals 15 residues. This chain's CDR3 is CASSLDSGVYTEAFF. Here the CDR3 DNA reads TGTGCCAGCAGCTTAGATTCGGGGGTTTACACTGAAGCTTTCTTT.

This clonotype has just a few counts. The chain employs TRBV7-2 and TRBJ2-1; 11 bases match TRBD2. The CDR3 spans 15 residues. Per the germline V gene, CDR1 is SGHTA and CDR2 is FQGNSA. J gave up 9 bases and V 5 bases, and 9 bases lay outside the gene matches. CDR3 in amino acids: CASSTRTSGPPEQFF. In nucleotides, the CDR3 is TGTGCCAGCAGCACCCGGACTAGCGGGCCCCCTGAGCAGTTCTTC.

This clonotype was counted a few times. The CDR3 sequence: CASSLEGGRAYNEQFF. CDR3 in DNA: TGTGCCAGCAGCTTAGAAGGCGGGAGGGCCTACAATGAGCAGTTCTTC. The chain recombines TRBV7-9 with TRBJ2-1; 9 nucleotides match TRBD2. CDR1 and CDR2 (germline): SEHNR, FQNEAQ (reference sequence). This CDR3 has 16 residues. V dropped 1 base and J dropped 2; count of bases not matched to a gene: 3.

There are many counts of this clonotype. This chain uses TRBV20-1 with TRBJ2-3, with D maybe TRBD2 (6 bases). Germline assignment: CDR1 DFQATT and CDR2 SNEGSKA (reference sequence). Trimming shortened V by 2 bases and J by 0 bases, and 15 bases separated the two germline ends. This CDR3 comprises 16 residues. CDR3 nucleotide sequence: TGCAGTGCTAGATGGGGCCTAAGCGGGAGCACAGATACGCAGTATTTT. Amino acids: CSARWGLSGSTDTQYF.

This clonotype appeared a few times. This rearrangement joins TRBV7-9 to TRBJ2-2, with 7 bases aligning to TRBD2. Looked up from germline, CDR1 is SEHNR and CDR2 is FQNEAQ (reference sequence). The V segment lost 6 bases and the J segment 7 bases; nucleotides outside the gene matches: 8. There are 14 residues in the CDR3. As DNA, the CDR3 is TGTGCCAGCAGGACGGGAGGCAGGATCGGGGAGCTGTTTTTT. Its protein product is CASRTGGRIGELFF.

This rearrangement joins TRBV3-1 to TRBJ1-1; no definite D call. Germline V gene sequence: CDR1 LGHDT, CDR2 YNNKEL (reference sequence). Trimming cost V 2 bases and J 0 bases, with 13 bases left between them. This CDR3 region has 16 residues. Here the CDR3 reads CASSQYFGVLNTEAFF. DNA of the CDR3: TGTGCCAGCAGCCAATACTTCGGGGTGCTGAACACTGAAGCTTTCTTT. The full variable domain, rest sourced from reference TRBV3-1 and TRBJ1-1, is DTAVSQTPKYLVTQMGNDKSIKCEQNLGHDTMYWYKQDSKKFLKIMFSYNNKELIINETVPNRFSPKSPDKAHLNLHINSLELGDSAVYFCASSQYFGVLNTEAFFGQGTRLTVV.

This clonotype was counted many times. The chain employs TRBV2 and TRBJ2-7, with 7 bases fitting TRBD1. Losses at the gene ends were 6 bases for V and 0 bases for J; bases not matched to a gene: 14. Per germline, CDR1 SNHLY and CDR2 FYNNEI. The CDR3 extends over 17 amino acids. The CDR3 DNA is TGTGCCAGCAGCATAACAGGGGCCGGCGTATACTCCTACGAGCAGTACTTC. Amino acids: CASSITGAGVYSYEQYF.

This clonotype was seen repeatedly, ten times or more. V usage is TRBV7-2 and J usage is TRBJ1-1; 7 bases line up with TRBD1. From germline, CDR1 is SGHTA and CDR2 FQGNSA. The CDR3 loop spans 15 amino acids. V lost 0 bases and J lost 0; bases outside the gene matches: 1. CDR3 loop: CASSLAGQMNTEAFF. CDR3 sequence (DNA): TGTGCCAGCAGCTTAGCGGGACAGATGAACACTGAAGCTTTCTTT.

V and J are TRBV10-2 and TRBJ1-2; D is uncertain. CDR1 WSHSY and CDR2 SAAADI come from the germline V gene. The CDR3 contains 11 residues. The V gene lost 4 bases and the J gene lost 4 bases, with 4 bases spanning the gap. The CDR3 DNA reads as TGCGCCAGCAGTGGGACCTATGGCTACACCTTC. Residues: CASSGTYGYTF.

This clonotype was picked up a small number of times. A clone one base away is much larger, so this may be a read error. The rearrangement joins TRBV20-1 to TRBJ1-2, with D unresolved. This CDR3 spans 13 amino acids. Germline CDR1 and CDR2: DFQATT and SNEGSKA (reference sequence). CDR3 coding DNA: TGCAGTGCCGATGATGAGGGAAACTATGGCTACAACTTC. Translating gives CSADDEGNYGYNF.

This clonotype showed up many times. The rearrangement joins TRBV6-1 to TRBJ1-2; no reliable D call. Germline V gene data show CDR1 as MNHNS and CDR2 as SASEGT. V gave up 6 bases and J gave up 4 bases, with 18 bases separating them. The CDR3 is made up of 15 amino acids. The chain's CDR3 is CASSLKFEESYGYTF. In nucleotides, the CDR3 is TGTGCCAGCAGCCTGAAGTTTGAAGAAAGCTATGGCTACACCTTC.

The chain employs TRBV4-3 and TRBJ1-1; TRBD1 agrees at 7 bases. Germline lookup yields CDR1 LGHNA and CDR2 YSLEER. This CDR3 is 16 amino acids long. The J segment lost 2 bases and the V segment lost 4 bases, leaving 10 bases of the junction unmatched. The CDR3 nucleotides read TGCGCCAGCAGCCTTGGTTTTGACAGGGACAACACTGAAGCTTTCTTT. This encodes CASSLGFDRDNTEAFF.

The CDR3: CASSIDRTDQPQHF. The DNA for the CDR3 is TGTGCCAGTAGTATAGATCGTACGGACCAGCCCCAGCATTTT. V and J are TRBV19 and TRBJ1-5; no definite D call. Germline CDR1 is LNHDA and CDR2 is SQIVND (reference sequence). Trimming shortened V by 0 bases and J by 7 bases, and 10 bases separated the two germline ends. The CDR3 covers 14 residues.

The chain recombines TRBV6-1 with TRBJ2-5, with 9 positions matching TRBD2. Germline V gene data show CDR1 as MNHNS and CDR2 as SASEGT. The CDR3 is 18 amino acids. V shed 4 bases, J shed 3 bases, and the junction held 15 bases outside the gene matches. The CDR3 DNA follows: TGTGCCAGCAGTGCACACACCCGGACGACTAGCGGTAAAGAGACCCAGTACTTC. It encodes CASSAHTRTTSGKETQYF.

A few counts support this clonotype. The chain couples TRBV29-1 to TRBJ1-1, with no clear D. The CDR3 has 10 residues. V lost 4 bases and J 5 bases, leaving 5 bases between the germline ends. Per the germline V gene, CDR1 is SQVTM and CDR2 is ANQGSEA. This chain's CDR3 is CSVARTEAFF. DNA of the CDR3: TGCAGCGTTGCCAGAACTGAAGCTTTCTTT.